This entry is about one TCR beta chain. The junction does not match germline at one end; this may be a read error. Three rounds of nested PCR, following a modified ARM-PCR protocol, produced the TCRbeta library. From the multiplex PCR reads, TCRdb called clonotypes with MiXCR, one entry per CDR3 protein. The table shows roughly 200,000 distinct CDR3 sequences, with about 71% occurring only once. RNA was extracted from bulk tissue without any cell sorting. This sample is drawn from a study of tumor and adjacent non-tumor tissue in lung cancer. The germline V gene encodes CDR1 SGHRS and CDR2 YFSETQ. The CDR3 consists of 13 residues.

Sample: lung tumor tissue. The chain recombines TRBV5-1 with TRBJ1-2; no definite D call. The origin of this receptor is a man between 60 and 70 years old with non-small cell lung cancer. This CDR3 reads CASRLDYTRGYTF. The CDR3 nucleotides read TGCGCCAGCAGATTGGATTATACCCGTGGCTACACCTTC.